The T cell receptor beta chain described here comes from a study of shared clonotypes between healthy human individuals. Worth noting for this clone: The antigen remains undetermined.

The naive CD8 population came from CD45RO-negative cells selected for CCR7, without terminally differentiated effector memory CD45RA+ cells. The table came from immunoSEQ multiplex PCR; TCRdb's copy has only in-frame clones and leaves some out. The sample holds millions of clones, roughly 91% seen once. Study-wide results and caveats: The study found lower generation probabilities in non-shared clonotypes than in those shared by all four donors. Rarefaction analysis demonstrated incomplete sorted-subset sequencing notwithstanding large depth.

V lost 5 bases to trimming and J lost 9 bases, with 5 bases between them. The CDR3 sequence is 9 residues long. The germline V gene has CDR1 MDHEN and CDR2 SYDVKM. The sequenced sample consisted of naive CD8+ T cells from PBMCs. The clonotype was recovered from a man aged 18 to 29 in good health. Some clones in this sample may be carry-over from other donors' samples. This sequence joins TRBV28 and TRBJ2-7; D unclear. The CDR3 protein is CASSPPQYF. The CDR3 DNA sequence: TGTGCCAGCAGTCCTCCGCAGTACTTC.